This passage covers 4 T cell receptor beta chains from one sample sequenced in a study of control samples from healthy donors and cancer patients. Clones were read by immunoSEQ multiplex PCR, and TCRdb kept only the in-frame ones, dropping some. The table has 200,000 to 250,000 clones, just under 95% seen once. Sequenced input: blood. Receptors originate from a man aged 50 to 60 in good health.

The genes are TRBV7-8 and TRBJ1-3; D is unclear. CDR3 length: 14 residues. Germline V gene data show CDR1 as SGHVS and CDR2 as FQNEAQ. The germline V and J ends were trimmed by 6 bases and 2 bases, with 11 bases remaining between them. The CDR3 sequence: CASSSSKTGNTIYF. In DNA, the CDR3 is TGTGCCAGCAGTTCAAGTAAAACTGGAAACACCATATATTTT.

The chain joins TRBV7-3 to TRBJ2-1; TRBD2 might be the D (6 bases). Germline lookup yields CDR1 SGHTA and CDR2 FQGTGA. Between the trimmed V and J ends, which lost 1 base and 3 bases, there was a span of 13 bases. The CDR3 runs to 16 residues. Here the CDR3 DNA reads TGTGCCAGCAGCTTAAATTTGGGGGGAGGCTACAATGAGCAGTTCTTC. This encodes CASSLNLGGGYNEQFF.

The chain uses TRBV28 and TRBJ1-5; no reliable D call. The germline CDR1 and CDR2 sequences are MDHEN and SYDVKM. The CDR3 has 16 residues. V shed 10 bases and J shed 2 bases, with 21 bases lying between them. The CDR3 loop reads CAIRSPPRSGNQPQHF. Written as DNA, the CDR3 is TGTGCCATCCGATCACCCCCCCGTAGCGGCAATCAGCCCCAGCATTTT.

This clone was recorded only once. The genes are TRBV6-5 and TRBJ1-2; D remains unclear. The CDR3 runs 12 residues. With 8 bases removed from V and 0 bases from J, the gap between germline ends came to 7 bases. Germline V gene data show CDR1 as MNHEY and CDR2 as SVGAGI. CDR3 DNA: TGTGCCAGCGGAAGATCTAACTATGGCTACACCTTC. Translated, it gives CASGRSNYGYTF.